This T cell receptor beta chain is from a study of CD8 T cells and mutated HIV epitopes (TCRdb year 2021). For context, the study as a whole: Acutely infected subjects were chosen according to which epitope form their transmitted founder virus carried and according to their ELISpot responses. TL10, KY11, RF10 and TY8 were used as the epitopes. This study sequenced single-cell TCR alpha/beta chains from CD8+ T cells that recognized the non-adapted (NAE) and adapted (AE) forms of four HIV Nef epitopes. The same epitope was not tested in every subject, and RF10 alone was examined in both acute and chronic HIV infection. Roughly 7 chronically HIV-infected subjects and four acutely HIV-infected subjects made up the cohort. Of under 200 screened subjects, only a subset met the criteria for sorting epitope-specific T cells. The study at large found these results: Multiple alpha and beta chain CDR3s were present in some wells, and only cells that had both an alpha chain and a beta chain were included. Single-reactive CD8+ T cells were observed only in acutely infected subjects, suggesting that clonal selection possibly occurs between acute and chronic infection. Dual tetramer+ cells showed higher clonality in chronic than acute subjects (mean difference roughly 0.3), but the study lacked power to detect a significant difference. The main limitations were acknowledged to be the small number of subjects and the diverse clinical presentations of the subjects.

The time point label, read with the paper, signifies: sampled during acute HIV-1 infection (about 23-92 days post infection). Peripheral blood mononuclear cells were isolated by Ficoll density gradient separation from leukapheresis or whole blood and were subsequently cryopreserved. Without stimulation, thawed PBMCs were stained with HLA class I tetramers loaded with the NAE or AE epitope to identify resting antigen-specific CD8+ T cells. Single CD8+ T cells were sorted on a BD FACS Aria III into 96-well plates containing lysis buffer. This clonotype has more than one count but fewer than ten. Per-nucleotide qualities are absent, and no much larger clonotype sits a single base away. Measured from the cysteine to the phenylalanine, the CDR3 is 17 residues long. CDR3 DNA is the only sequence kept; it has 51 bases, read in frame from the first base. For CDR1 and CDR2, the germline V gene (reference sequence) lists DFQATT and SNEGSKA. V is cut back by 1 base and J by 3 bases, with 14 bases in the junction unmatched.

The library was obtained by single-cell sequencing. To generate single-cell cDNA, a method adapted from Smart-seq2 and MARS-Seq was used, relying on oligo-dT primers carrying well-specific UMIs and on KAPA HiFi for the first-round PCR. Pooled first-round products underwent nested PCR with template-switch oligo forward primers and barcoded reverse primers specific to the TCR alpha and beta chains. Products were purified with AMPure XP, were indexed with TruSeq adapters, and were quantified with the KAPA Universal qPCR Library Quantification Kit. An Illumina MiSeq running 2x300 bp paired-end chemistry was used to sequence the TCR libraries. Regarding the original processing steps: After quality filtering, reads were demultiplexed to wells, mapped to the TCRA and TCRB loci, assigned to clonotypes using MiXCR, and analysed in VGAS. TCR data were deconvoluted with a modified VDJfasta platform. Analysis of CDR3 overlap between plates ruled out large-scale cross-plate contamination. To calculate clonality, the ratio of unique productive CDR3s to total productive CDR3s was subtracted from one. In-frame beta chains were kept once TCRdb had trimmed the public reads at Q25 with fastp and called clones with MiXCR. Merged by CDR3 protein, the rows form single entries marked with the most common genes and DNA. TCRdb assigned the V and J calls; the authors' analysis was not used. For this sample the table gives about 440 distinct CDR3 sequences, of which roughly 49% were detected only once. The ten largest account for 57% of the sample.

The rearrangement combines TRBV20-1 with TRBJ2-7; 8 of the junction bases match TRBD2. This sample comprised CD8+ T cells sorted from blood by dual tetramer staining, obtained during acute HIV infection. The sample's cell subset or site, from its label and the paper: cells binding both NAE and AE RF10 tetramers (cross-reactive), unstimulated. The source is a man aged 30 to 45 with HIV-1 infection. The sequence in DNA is TGCAGTGCTAGAGCCCCCCCCGGGACTAGTGGCTTCTACGAGCAGTACTTC. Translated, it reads CSARAPPGTSGFYEQYF.